Below, 20 T cell receptor beta chains from the same sample are listed, as sequenced in a study of Ad26.COV2.S vaccination and SARS-CoV-2 variants. Clones were read by immunoSEQ multiplex PCR, and TCRdb kept only the in-frame ones, dropping some. In the table there are 380,000 or so clones, 83% of which are singletons. Treatment given: some 20 received Ad26.COV2.S at low or high dose, single or two shots; roughly five received placebo; per-sample allocation not given. The samples were gathered on day 63 after the first injection of vaccine or placebo. This specimen consisted of peripheral blood, obtained in a trial of Ad26.COV2.S vaccine versus placebo. The receptor set was obtained from a person between 18 and 65 years old who received the Ad26.COV2.S COVID-19 vaccine or a placebo.

The chain has TRBV9 and TRBJ1-4, with D maybe TRBD1 (5 bases). CDR1 is SGDLS and CDR2 is YYNGEE in the germline V gene. The CDR3 has 16 amino acids. V dropped 3 bases and J dropped 6 bases, with 18 bases sitting between them. The chain's CDR3 is CASSGGRELWDEKLFF. DNA of the CDR3: TGTGCCAGCAGCGGGGGCAGGGAATTGTGGGATGAAAAACTGTTTTTT.

This chain joins TRBV7-9 and TRBJ2-3; 9 bases agree with TRBD2. The junction had 5 bases not matched to a gene; V was cut back by 2 bases and J by 2 bases. This CDR3 region has 16 residues. The V gene's germline CDR1 is SEHNR and CDR2 FQNEAQ (reference sequence). As DNA, the CDR3 is TGTGCCAGCAGCTTATTTGGCGGGGGGGCCACAGATACGCAGTATTTT. Protein product: CASSLFGGGATDTQYF.

The rearrangement joins TRBV2 to TRBJ1-2; D remains unclear. Looked up from germline, CDR1 is SNHLY and CDR2 is FYNNEI. Trimming left V 2 bases short and J 7 bases short, with 14 bases between. This CDR3 contains 14 residues. The CDR3 loop reads CASSEIVWNVGYTF. CDR3 bases: TGTGCCAGCAGTGAAATTGTGTGGAATGTTGGCTACACCTTC.

In this sample, this clone turned up many times. The CDR3 bases are TGTGCCAGCTCACCCAGAAGTGGGGCCACCTACGAGCAGTACTTC. Translating gives CASSPRSGATYEQYF. The rearrangement joins TRBV18 to TRBJ2-7; D is possibly TRBD1 (5 bases). The CDR3 totals 15 residues. The V gene lost 3 bases and the J gene lost 2 bases, with 14 bases spanning the gap. Germline V gene lookup returns CDR1 KGHSH and CDR2 LQKENI.

The V and J genes are TRBV20-1 and TRBJ2-3, with a tentative D call TRBD1 (6 bases). The germline CDR1 and CDR2 sequences are DFQATT and SNEGSKA (reference sequence). V was pared by 8 bases and J by 3 bases, with 9 bases between. CDR3 length equals 11 residues. The CDR3 nucleotides are TGCAGTTCAGGGACAACAGATACGCAGTATTTT. It encodes CSSGTTDTQYF.

This clone was picked up one time. The chain carries TRBV6-6 and TRBJ1-3; D is unclear. Trimming cost V 5 bases and J 1 base, with 9 bases left between them. The CDR3 length is 14 residues. From germline, CDR1 is MNHNY and CDR2 SVGAGI (reference sequence). CDR3 nucleotides: TGTGCCAGCAGTACGTTAGGATCTGGAAACACCATATATTTT. This codes for CASSTLGSGNTIYF.

V and J are TRBV6-2 or TRBV6-3 and TRBJ2-1; D remains ambiguous. The CDR3 has 13 amino acids. The V gene lost 6 bases and the J gene lost 0 bases, with 6 bases spanning the gap. The germline V gene encodes CDR1 MNHEY and CDR2 SVGEGT. CDR3 residues: CASSQSSYNEQFF. The CDR3 nucleotides are TGTGCCAGCAGCCAGAGCTCCTACAATGAGCAGTTCTTC.

The genes are TRBV7-3 and TRBJ2-1, with 10 bases aligning to TRBD2. With 3 bases clipped from V and 0 bases from J, the junction kept 5 bases outside the gene matches. The CDR3 extends over 17 amino acids. Germline-derived CDR1 and CDR2 are SGHTA and FQGTGA. The CDR3 region is CASSFRPSGSSYNEQFF. CDR3 bases: TGTGCCAGCAGCTTCAGGCCTAGCGGGAGCTCCTACAATGAGCAGTTCTTC.

This rearrangement joins TRBV11-2 to TRBJ2-3; D is ambiguous. Per germline, CDR1 SGHAT and CDR2 FQNNGV. The CDR3 is 13 residues long. Trimming pared 5 bases from V and 4 bases from J, leaving 10 bases between. CDR3 region: CASSLSPSDTQYF. The CDR3 DNA reads as TGTGCCAGCAGCCTGTCTCCGTCAGATACGCAGTATTTT.

CDR3 bases: TGTGCCAGCAGCCTGGACAGGGGTGGAGCACCCCTCCACTTT. Translation gives CASSLDRGGAPLHF. The rearrangement links TRBV7-8 to TRBJ1-6, with 9 bases fitting TRBD1. The V segment lost 5 bases and the J segment 11 bases; nucleotides outside the gene matches: 7. Germline V gene lookup returns CDR1 SGHVS and CDR2 FQNEAQ. The CDR3 totals 14 residues.

Here the CDR3 reads CASSFQGKDSPLHF. The DNA of the CDR3 is TGTGCCAGCAGCTTCCAGGGAAAGGATTCACCCCTCCACTTT. The chain uses TRBV7-8 and TRBJ1-6; D is perhaps TRBD1 (5 bases). The germline V gene encodes CDR1 SGHVS and CDR2 FQNEAQ. The ends were cut back, 3 bases at V and 8 bases at J, with 11 bases in the middle. The CDR3 covers 14 residues.

V and J are TRBV6-2 or TRBV6-3 and TRBJ2-7; 9 bases align to TRBD1. CDR1 and CDR2 from the germline V gene are MNHEY and SVGEGT. V lost 5 bases to trimming and J lost 3 bases; unmatched junction nucleotides: 8. This CDR3 region has 15 residues. The CDR3: CASSPHRQGGYEQYF. CDR3 coding DNA: TGTGCCAGCAGTCCCCACCGACAGGGGGGCTACGAGCAGTACTTC.

This clone has more than one count but fewer than ten. The chain is built from TRBV7-9 and TRBJ1-5; D is undetermined. The CDR3 runs to 15 residues. With 1 base removed from V and 0 bases from J, the gap between germline ends came to 7 bases. In germline, CDR1 is SEHNR, CDR2 FQNEAQ (reference sequence). CDR3 residues: CASSLGTASNQPQHF. The CDR3 bases are TGTGCCAGCAGCTTAGGCACAGCTAGCAATCAGCCCCAGCATTTT.

The V call is TRBV6-4, the J call TRBJ1-5; D is ambiguous. Germline CDR1 MRHNA, CDR2 SNTAGT. V gave up 3 bases and J gave up 4 bases, with 13 bases separating them. The CDR3 has 15 amino acids. In DNA form, the CDR3 reads TGTGCCAGCAGTGAATCTGCCGGGCTGAATCAGCCCCAGCATTTT. Translating it yields CASSESAGLNQPQHF.

This clone was picked up one time. The chain recombines TRBV5-6 with TRBJ1-6, with D possibly matching TRBD1 (5 bases). This CDR3 is 14 amino acids long. Germline CDR1 SGHDT, CDR2 YYEEEE. Trimming stripped 5 bases from V and 7 bases from J, with 13 bases between. CDR3 sequence: CASREGVRNSPLHF. The CDR3 DNA reads as TGTGCCAGCAGGGAAGGGGTTCGCAATTCACCCCTCCACTTT.

The chain employs TRBV7-3 and TRBJ2-3, with unresolved D. The CDR3 has 13 residues. V was trimmed by 2 bases and J by 2 bases, leaving 5 bases between them. Germline V lookup: CDR1 SGHTA, CDR2 FQGTGA. As DNA, the CDR3 is TGTGCCAGCAGCTTATCCCTCACAGATACGCAGTATTTT. Its translation: CASSLSLTDTQYF.

The CDR3 loop is CATEASGISNTGELFF. The CDR3 DNA is TGCGCCACGGAGGCTAGCGGGATTTCGAACACCGGGGAGCTGTTTTTT. This rearrangement joins TRBV4-1 to TRBJ2-2; 9 nucleotides line up with TRBD2. This CDR3 comprises 16 residues. Trimming cost V 10 bases and J 0 bases; bases outside gene matches: 9. Germline lookup yields CDR1 MGHRA and CDR2 YSYEKL.

V is TRBV4-3 and J is TRBJ1-3; D is unclear. Trimming stripped 1 base from V and 6 bases from J, with 7 bases between. From germline, CDR1 is LGHNA and CDR2 YSLEER. The CDR3 contains 13 residues. CDR3 bases: TGCGCCAGCAGCCAAGTTCCCTCAAACACCATATATTTT. Protein: CASSQVPSNTIYF.

The rearrangement joins TRBV4-2 to TRBJ2-3; D is ambiguous. Trimming pared 2 bases from V and 4 bases from J, leaving 10 bases between. CDR3 length: 14 residues. CDR1 is LGHNA, CDR2 YNFKEQ, per germline. The CDR3 nucleotides are TGTGCCAGCAGCCAAAATGTCGGTCCAGATACGCAGTATTTT. Translated, it gives CASSQNVGPDTQYF.

This clone showed up just a few times. The chain carries TRBV5-1 and TRBJ2-7; D is unresolved. Germline V gives CDR1 SGHRS, CDR2 YFSETQ. V was pared by 2 bases and J by 0 bases, with 9 bases between. The CDR3 length is 14 residues. The CDR3 here is CASSFRSSSYEQYF. The CDR3 DNA reads as TGCGCCAGCAGCTTCAGGTCGAGCTCCTACGAGCAGTACTTC.